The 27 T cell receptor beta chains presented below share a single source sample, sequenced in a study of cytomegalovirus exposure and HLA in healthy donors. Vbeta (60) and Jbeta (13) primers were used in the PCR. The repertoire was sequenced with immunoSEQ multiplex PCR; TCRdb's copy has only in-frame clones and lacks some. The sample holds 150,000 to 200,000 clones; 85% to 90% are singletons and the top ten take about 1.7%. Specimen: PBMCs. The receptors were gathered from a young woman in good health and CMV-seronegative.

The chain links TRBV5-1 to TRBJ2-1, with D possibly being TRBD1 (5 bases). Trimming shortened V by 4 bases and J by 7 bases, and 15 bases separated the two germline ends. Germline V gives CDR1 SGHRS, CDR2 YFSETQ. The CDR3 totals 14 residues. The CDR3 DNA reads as TGCGCCAGCAGCCTACGGATGGGGCCGAATGAGCAGTTCTTC. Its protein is CASSLRMGPNEQFF.

CDR3 region: CASSTGLVGGNEQFF. The CDR3 DNA reads TGTGCCAGCTCAACAGGACTAGTCGGGGGCAATGAGCAGTTCTTC. This chain links TRBV18 with TRBJ2-1, with 7 bases lining up with TRBD2. Germline trimming cut 5 bases from V and 6 bases from J; bases unmatched to any gene: 10. CDR1 KGHSH and CDR2 LQKENI come from the germline V gene. The CDR3 is 15 amino acids.

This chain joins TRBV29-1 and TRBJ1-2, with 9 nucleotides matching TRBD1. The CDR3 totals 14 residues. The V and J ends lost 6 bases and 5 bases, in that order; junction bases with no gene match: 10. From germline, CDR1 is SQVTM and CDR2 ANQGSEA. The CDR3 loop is CSVLPRDRAYGYTF. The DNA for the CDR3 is TGCAGCGTCCTCCCCCGGGACAGGGCGTATGGCTACACCTTC.

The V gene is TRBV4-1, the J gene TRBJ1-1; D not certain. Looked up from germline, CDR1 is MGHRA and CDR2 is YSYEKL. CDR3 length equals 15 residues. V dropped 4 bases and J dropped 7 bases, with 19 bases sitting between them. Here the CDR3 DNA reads TGCGCCAGCAGCCTCGATGGATCCCCCGGCGGTGAAGCTTTCTTT. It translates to CASSLDGSPGGEAFF.

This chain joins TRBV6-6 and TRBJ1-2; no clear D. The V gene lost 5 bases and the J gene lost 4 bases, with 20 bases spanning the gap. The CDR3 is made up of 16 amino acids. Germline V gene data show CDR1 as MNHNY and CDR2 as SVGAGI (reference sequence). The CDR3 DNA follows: TGTGCCAGCAGTCAGGCGAGGGCTCCTGTGGGCTATGGCTACACCTTC. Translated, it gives CASSQARAPVGYGYTF.

CDR3 residues: CASSLAGGLYGYTF. The CDR3 nucleotides read TGTGCCAGCAGTTTAGCAGGGGGCCTCTATGGCTACACCTTC. The V gene is TRBV2, the J gene TRBJ1-2, with 8 bases lining up with TRBD1. The CDR3 spans 14 residues. V gave up 5 bases and J gave up 4 bases; unmatched junction bases: 6. Germline V gene data show CDR1 as SNHLY and CDR2 as FYNNEI.

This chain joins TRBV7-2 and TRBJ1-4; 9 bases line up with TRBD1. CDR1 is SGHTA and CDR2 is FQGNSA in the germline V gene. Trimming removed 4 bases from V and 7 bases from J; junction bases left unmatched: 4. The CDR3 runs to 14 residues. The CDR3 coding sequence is TGTGCCAGCAGCTCGAGACAGGGGGGTGAAAAACTGTTTTTT. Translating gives CASSSRQGGEKLFF. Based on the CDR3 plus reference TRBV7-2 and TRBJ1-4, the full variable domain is GAGVSQSPSNKVTEKGKDVELRCDPISGHTALYWYRQSLGQGLEFLIYFQGNSAPDKSGLPSDRFSAERTGGSVSTLTIQRTQQEDSAVYLCASSSRQGGEKLFFGSGTQLSVL.

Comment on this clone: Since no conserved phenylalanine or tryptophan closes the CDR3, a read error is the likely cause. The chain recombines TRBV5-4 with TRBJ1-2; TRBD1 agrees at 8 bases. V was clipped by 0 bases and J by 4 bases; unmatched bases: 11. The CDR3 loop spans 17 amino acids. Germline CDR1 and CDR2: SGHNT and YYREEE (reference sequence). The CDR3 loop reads CASSLEGLGRGLYGYTL. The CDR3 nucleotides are TGTGCCAGCAGCTTGGAGGGGCTGGGCAGGGGGCTCTATGGCTACACCCTC.

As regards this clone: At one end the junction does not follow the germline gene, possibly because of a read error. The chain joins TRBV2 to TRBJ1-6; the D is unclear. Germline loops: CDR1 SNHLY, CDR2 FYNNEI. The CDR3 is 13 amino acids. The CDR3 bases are TGTGCCAGCCGAACAGAAGGTAATTCACCCTTCCACTTT. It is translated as CASRTEGNSPFHF. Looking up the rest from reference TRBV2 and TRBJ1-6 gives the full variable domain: EPEVTQTPSHQVTQMGQEVILRCVPISNHLYFYWYRQILGQKVEFLVSFYNNEISEKSEIFDDQFSVERPDGSNFTLKIRSTKLEDSAMYFCASRTEGNSPFHFGNGTRLTVT.

The CDR3 here is CASSETGTALNEQFF. CDR3 nucleotides: TGTGCCAGCAGTGAAACCGGGACAGCTTTAAATGAGCAGTTCTTC. The chain combines TRBV28 with TRBJ2-1; 7 nucleotides line up with TRBD1. Germline V gene lookup returns CDR1 MDHEN and CDR2 SYDVKM. J was trimmed by 7 bases and V by 5 bases; bases with no gene match: 11. The CDR3 extends over 15 amino acids.

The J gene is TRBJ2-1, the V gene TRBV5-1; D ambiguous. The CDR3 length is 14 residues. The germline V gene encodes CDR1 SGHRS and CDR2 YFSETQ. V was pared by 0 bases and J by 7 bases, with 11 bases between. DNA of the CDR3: TGCGCCAGCAGCTTGGGAGGTCCTGGGAATGAGCAGTTCTTC. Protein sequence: CASSLGGPGNEQFF.

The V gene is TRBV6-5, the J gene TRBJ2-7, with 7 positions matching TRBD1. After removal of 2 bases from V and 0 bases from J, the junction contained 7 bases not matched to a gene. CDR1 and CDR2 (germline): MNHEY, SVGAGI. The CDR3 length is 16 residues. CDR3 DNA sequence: TGTGCCAGCAGTTACGCCGGGACAGCCAGCTCCTACGAGCAGTACTTC. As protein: CASSYAGTASSYEQYF.

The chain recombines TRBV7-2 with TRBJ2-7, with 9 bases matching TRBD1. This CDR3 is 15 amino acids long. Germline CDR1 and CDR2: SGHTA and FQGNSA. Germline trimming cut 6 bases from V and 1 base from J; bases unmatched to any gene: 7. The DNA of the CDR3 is TGTGCCAGCAGTTGGGACAGGGTTCTGTCCTACGAGCAGTACTTC. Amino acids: CASSWDRVLSYEQYF.

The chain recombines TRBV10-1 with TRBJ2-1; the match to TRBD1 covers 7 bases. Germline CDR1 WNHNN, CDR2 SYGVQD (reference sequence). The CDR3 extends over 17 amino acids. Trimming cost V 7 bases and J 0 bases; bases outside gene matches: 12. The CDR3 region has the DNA TGCGCCAGCAAGAAAACCAACAGGGGCTCCTCCTACAATGAGCAGTTCTTC. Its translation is CASKKTNRGSSYNEQFF.

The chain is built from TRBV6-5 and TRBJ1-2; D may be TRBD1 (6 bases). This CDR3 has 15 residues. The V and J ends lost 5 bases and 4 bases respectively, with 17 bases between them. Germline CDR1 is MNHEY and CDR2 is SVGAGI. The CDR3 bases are TGTGCCAGCAGTCAGCCAGAGACAGGAATCTATGGCTACACCTTC. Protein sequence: CASSQPETGIYGYTF.

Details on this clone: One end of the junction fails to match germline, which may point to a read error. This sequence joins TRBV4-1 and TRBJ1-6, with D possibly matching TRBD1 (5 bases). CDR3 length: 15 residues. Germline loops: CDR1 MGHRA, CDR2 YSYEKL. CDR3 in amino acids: CANSPARVYNSPLHF. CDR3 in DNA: TGCGCCAACAGCCCTGCCAGGGTTTATAATTCACCCCTCCACTTT.

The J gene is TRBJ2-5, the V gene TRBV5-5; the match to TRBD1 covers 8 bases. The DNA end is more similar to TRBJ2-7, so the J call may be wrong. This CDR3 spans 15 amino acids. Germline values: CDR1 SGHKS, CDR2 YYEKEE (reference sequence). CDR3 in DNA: TGTGCCAGCAGCTCCCTGGGCAGGGGGCAGTACGAGCAGTACTTC. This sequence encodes CASSSLGRGQYEQYF.

DNA for the CDR3: TGTGCCAGCAGTTATAGGGGGGGGGAATACAATGAGCAGTTCTTC. The encoded protein is CASSYRGGEYNEQFF. The chain couples TRBV6-6 to TRBJ2-1; possible D gene TRBD2, 7 bases. V lost 3 bases and J 4 bases, leaving 13 bases between the germline ends. Germline assignment: CDR1 MNHNY and CDR2 SVGAGI (reference sequence). CDR3 length: 15 residues.

CDR3 protein: CASSQERGGTSYEQYF. The DNA for the CDR3 is TGCGCCAGCAGCCAAGAACGGGGGGGGACATCCTACGAGCAGTACTTC. The rearrangement uses TRBV4-1 and TRBJ2-5; TRBD2 matches at 8 bases. The J call is doubtful: the DNA matches TRBJ2-7 better. The CDR3 covers 16 residues. Looked up from germline, CDR1 is MGHRA and CDR2 is YSYEKL.

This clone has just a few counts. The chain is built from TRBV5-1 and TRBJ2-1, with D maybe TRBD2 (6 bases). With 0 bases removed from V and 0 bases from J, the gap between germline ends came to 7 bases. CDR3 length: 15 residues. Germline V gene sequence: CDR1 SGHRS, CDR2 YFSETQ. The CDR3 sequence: CASSLDGSSYNEQFF. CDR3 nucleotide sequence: TGCGCCAGCAGCTTGGACGGGAGCTCCTACAATGAGCAGTTCTTC. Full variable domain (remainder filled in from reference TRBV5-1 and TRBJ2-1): KAGVTQTPRYLIKTRGQQVTLSCSPISGHRSVSWYQQTPGQGLQFLFEYFSETQRNKGNFPGRFSGRQFSNSRSEMNVSTLELGDSALYLCASSLDGSSYNEQFFGPGTRLTVL.

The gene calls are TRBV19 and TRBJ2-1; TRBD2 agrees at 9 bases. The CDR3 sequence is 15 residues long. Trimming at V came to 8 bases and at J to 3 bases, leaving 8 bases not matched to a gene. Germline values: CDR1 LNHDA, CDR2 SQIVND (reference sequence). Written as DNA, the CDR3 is TGTGCCAGTGGGCGACTAGCGGACATCTACAATGAGCAGTTCTTC. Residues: CASGRLADIYNEQFF.

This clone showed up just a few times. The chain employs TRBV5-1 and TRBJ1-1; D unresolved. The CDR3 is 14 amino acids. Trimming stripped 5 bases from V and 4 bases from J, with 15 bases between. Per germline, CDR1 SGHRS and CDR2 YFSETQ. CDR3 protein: CASRKQGSGTEAFF. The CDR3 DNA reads TGCGCCAGCAGAAAACAAGGATCGGGCACTGAAGCTTTCTTT.

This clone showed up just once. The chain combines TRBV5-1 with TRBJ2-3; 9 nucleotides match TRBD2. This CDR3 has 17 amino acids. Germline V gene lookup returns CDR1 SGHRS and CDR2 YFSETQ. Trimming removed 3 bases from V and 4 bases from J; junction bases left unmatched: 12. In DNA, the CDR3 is TGCGCCAGCAGCTGGAGGGGGTTAGCGGGAGAGGCAGATACGCAGTATTTT. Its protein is CASSWRGLAGEADTQYF.

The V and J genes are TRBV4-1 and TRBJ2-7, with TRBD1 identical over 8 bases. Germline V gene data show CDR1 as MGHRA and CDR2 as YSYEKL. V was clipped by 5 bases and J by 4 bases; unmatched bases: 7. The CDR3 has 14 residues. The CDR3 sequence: CASSTGQGGYEQYF. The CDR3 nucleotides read TGCGCCAGCAGCACCGGACAGGGAGGTTACGAGCAGTACTTC.

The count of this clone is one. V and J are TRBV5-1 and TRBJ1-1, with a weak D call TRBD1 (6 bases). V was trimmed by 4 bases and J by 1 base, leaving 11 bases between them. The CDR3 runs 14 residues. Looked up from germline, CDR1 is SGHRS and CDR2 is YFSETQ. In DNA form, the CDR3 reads TGCGCCAGCAGCCGATTGGACAGGAACACTGAAGCTTTCTTT. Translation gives CASSRLDRNTEAFF. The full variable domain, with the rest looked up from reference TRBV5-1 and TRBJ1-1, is KAGVTQTPRYLIKTRGQQVTLSCSPISGHRSVSWYQQTPGQGLQFLFEYFSETQRNKGNFPGRFSGRQFSNSRSEMNVSTLELGDSALYLCASSRLDRNTEAFFGQGTRLTVV.

The CDR3 protein is CAISFGQGTYEQYF. CDR3 DNA: TGTGCCATCAGCTTCGGACAGGGTACCTACGAGCAGTACTTC. The chain couples TRBV10-3 to TRBJ2-7, with 8 bases lining up with TRBD1. The V gene's germline CDR1 is ENHRY and CDR2 SYGVKD. The V segment lost 6 bases and the J segment 2 bases; nucleotides outside the gene matches: 6. This CDR3 has 14 amino acids.

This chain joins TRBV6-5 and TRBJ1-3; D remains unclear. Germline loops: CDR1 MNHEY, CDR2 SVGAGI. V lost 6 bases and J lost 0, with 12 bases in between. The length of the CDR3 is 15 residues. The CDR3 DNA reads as TGTGCCAGCAGCCCCCCGTCGGGCTCTGGAAACACCATATATTTT. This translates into CASSPPSGSGNTIYF.